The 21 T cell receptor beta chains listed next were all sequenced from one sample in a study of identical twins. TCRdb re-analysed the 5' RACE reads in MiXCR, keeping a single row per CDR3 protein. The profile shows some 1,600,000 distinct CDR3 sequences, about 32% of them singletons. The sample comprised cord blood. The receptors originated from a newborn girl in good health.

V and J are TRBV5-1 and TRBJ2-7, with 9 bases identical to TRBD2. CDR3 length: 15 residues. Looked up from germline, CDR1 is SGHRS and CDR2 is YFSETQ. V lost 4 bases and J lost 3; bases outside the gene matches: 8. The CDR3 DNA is TGCGCCAGCAGCCAACTAGCGGGCCTTAACTACGAGCAGTACTTC. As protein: CASSQLAGLNYEQYF.

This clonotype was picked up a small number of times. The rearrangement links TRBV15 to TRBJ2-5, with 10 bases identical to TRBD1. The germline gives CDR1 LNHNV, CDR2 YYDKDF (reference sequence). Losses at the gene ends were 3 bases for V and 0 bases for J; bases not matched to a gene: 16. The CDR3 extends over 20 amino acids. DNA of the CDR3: TGTGCCACCAGCAGCAGGGACAGGGGAGCTAGCGGGTTGTACCAAGAGACCCAGTACTTC. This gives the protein CATSSRDRGASGLYQETQYF.

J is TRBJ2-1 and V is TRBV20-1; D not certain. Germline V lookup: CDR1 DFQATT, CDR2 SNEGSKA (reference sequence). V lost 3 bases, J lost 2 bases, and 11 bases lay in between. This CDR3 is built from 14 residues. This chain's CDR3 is CSASELDPYNEQFF. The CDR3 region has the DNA TGCAGTGCTAGTGAGCTAGACCCCTACAATGAGCAGTTCTTC.

The CDR3 DNA reads TGTGCCAGCAAGTCATATACGCAGTATTTT. Protein sequence: CASKSYTQYF. The chain links TRBV2 to TRBJ2-3; D is unresolved. The CDR3 totals 10 residues. CDR1 and CDR2 from the germline V gene are SNHLY and FYNNEI. Trimming left V 7 bases short and J 7 bases short, with 6 bases between.

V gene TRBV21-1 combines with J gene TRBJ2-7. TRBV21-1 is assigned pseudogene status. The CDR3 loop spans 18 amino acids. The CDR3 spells CASSKVAGWGEVAYEQYF. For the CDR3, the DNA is TGTGCCAGCAGCAAAGTTGCAGGATGGGGTGAGGTCGCCTACGAGCAGTACTTC.

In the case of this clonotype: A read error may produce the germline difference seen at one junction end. This CDR3 reads CANSLGGEDYGYTF. CDR3 nucleotide sequence: TGTGCCAACAGTTTAGGGGGGGAGGACTATGGCTACACCTTC. This sequence joins TRBV12-3 or TRBV12-4 and TRBJ1-2, with D possibly TRBD1 on 6 matching bases. The CDR3 totals 14 residues.

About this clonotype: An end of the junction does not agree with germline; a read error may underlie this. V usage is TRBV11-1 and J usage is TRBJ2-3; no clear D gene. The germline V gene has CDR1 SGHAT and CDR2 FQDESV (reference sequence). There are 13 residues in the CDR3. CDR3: CVSSLMRTDTQYF. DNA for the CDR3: TGTGTCAGCAGCTTAATGCGCACAGATACGCAGTATTTT.

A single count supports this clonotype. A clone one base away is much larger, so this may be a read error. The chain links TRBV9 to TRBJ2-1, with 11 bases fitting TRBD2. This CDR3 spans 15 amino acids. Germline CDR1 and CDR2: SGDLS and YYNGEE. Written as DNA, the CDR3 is TGTGCCAGCAGCGTACGGATTAGCGGGGGGGATGAGCAGTCCTTC. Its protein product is CASSVRISGGDEQSF.

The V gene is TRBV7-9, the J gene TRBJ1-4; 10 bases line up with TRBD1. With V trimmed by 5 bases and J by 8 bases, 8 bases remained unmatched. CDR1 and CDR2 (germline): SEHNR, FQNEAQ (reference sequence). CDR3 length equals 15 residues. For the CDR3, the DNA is TGTGCCAGCAGCGCCCGACAGGGGGCTCGGGAAAAACTGTTTTTT. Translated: CASSARQGAREKLFF.

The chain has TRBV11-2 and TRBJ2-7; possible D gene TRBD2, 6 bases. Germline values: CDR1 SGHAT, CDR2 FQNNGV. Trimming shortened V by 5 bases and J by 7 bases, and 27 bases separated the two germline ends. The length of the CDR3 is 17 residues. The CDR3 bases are TGTGCCAGCAGCCCGTGGGCCCGCGGGAACGCCTACAATGAGCAGTACTTC. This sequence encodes CASSPWARGNAYNEQYF.

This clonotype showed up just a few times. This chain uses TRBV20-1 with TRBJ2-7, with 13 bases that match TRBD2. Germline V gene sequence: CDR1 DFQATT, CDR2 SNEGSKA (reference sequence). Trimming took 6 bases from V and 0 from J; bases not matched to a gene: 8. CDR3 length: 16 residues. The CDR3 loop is CSAGLAGLTSSYEQYF. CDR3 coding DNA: TGCAGTGCGGGACTAGCGGGACTTACAAGCTCCTACGAGCAGTACTTC.

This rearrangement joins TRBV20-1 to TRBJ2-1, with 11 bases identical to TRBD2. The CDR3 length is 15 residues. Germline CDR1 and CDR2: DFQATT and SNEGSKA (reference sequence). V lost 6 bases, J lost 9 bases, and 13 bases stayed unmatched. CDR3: CSASRVAGGRGEQFF. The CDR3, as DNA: TGCAGTGCCAGTAGGGTAGCGGGAGGGCGTGGTGAGCAGTTCTTC.

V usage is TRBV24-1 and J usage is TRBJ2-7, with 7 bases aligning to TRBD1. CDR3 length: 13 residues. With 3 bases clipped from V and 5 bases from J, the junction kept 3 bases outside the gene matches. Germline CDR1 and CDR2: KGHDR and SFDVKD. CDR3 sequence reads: CATSDPGGHEQYF. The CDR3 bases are TGTGCCACCAGTGATCCAGGGGGTCACGAGCAGTACTTC.

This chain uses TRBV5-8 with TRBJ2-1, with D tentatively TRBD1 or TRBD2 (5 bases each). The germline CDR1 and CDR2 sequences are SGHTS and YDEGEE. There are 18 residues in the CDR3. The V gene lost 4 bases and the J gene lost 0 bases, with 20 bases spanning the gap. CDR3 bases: TGTGCCAGCAGCGACTATATTATTGGGGCCAGCTCCTACAATGAGCAGTTCTTC. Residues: CASSDYIIGASSYNEQFF.

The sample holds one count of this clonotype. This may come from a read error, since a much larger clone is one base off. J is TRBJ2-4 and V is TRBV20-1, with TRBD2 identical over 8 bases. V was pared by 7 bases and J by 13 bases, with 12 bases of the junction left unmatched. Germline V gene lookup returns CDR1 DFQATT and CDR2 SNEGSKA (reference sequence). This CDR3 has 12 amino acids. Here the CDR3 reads CSESGGGNEQYF. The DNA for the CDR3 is TGCAGTGAAAGCGGGGGTGGAAATGAGCAGTACTTC.

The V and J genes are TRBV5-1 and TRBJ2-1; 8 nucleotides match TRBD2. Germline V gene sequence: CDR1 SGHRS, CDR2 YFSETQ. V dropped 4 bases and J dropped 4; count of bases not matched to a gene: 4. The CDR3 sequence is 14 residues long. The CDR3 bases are TGCGCCAGCAGCCTGACTAGCGAGTACAATGAGCAGTTCTTC. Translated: CASSLTSEYNEQFF. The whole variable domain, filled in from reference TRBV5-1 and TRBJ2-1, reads KAGVTQTPRYLIKTRGQQVTLSCSPISGHRSVSWYQQTPGQGLQFLFEYFSETQRNKGNFPGRFSGRQFSNSRSEMNVSTLELGDSALYLCASSLTSEYNEQFFGPGTRLTVL.

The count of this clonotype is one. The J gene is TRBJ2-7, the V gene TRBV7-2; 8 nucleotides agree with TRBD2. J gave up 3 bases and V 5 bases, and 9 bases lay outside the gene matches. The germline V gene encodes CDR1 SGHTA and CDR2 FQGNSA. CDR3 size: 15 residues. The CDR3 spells CASSPWVAGHYEQYF. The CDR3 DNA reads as TGTGCCAGCAGCCCTTGGGTAGCGGGGCACTACGAGCAGTACTTC. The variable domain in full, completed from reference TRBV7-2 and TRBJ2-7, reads GAGVSQSPSNKVTEKGKDVELRCDPISGHTALYWYRQSLGQGLEFLIYFQGNSAPDKSGLPSDRFSAERTGGSVSTLTIQRTQQEDSAVYLCASSPWVAGHYEQYFGPGTRLTVT.

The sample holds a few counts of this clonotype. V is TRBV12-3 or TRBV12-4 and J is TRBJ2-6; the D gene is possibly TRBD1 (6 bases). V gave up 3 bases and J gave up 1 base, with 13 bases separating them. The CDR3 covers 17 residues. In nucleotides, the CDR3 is TGTGCCAGCAGTTTCGGGCAGGGGTTGTCTGGGGCCAACGTCCTGACTTTC. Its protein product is CASSFGQGLSGANVLTF.

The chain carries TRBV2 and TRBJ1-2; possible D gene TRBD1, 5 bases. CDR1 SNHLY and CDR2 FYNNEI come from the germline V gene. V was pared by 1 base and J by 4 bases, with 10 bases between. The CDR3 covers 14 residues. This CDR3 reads CASSEGGAVYGYTF. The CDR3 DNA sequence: TGTGCCAGCAGTGAAGGTGGGGCGGTCTATGGCTACACCTTC.

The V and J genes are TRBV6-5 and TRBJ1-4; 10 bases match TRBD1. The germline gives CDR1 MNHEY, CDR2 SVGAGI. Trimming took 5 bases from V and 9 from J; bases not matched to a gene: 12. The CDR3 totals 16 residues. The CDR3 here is CASSQIGGTGEKKLFF. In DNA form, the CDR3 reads TGTGCCAGCAGTCAAATTGGGGGGACAGGGGAGAAAAAACTGTTTTTT.

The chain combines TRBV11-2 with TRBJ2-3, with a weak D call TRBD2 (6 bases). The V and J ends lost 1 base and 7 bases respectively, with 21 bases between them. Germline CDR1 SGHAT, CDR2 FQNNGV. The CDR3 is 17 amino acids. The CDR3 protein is CASSLAAGLTSPHTQYF. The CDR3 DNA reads TGTGCCAGCAGCTTAGCCGCAGGACTAACTTCTCCCCATACGCAGTATTTT.